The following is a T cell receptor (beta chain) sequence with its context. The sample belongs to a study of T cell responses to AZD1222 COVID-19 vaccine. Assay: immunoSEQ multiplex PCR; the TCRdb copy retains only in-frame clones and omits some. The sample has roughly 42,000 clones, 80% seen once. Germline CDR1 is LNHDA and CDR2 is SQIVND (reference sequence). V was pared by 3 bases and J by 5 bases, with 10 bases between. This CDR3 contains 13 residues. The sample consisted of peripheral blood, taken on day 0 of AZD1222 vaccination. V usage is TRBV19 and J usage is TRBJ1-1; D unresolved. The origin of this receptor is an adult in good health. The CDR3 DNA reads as TGTGCCAGTAGTATTTTTTTGGGGACTGAAGCTTTCTTT. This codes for CASSIFLGTEAFF.